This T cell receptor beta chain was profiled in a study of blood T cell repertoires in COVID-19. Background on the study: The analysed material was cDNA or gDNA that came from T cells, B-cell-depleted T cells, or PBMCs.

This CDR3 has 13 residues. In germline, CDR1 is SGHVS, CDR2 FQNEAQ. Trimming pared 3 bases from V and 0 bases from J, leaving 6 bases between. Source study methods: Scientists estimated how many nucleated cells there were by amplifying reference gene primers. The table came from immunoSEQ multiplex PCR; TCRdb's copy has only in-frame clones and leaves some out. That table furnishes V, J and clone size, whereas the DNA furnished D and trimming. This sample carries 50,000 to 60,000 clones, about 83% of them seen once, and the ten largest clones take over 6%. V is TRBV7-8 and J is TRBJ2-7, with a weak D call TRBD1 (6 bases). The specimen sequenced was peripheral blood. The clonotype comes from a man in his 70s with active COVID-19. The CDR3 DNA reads TGTGCCAGCAGCTTGGGGGCCTCCTACGAGCAGTACTTC. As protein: CASSLGASYEQYF.